Listed below are T cell receptor beta chains from one sample, sequenced in a study of blood T cells in healthy people across ages. One entry per CDR3 protein results from TCRdb running MiXCR on the 5' RACE reads. The sample carries about 650,000 distinct CDR3 sequences, approximately 52% recorded once. Sequenced input: blood. Source of these receptors: a woman aged 80 or older in good health. The CDR3 runs from the conserved cysteine through the conserved F or W. Fields, in order: V gene, CDR3 protein.

V: TRBV20-1; CDR3: CSATHSRGTDTQYF
V: TRBV3-1; CDR3: CASSQNGNQPQHF
V: TRBV6-2/TRBV6-3; CDR3: CASSSSVPKNIQYF
V: TRBV5-1; CDR3: CASRDRGLASSYNEQFF
V: TRBV7-9; CDR3: CASTWGDLRSPLHF
V: TRBV20-1; CDR3: CSASRTSGSGEQYF
V: TRBV28; CDR3: CASRDSGGSYEQYF
V: TRBV12-3/TRBV12-4; CDR3: CASSDDRGREQFF
V: TRBV29-1; CDR3: CSVREAYSNQPQHF
V: TRBV25-1; CDR3: CASSESRGAGGRRTYEQYF
V: TRBV12-3/TRBV12-4; CDR3: CASSCMGADAQYF
V: TRBV5-1; CDR3: CASGLWDSQETQYF
V: TRBV27; CDR3: CASSNGLAGKDTQYF
V: TRBV12-3/TRBV12-4; CDR3: CVSSYRTGLNEKLFF
V: TRBV3-1; CDR3: CASSQGSLNQPQHF
V: TRBV20-1; CDR3: CSPRGAYSNEQFF
V: TRBV28; CDR3: CASSLPEGRAEKLFF
V: TRBV14; CDR3: CASSQDVRSPLHF
V: TRBV20-1; CDR3: CSARWTGGNEKLFF
V: TRBV7-2; CDR3: CASSLNGVNTGELFF
V: TRBV20-1; CDR3: CSAGTGGPYGYTF
V: TRBV14; CDR3: CASSHGRNVNYGYTF
V: TRBV27; CDR3: CASSTTSVGLGSYGQFF
V: TRBV2; CDR3: CASRPTPYNEQFF
V: TRBV6-2/TRBV6-3; CDR3: CASSYVQENQPQHF
V: TRBV29-1; CDR3: CSVATPGAPGANVLTF
V: TRBV15; CDR3: CATSRPGLAPQETQYF
V: TRBV27; CDR3: CASRRLAGGLMDEQFF
V: TRBV4-1; CDR3: CASSQTPTQGSTDTQYF
V: TRBV3-1; CDR3: CASSRGQALPEEDTQYF
V: TRBV20-1; CDR3: CSARGTTHYNNEQFF
V: TRBV25-1; CDR3: CATFPGGGSVNEQFF
V: TRBV20-1; CDR3: CSAREGYNYGYTF
V: TRBV6-5; CDR3: CASRTIVPDTQYF
V: TRBV30; CDR3: CAWKVNTEAFF
V: TRBV6-5; CDR3: CASSYQGAFGYTF
V: TRBV20-1; CDR3: CSATLGGTGISPLHF
V: TRBV7-6; CDR3: CASSLTPGTNAEAFF
V: TRBV9; CDR3: CASSVASRYATQYF
V: TRBV20-1; CDR3: CSAIRTGTNYGYTF
V: TRBV3-1; CDR3: CASSRTSGSLPDEQFF
V: TRBV5-1; CDR3: CASSRTGTGGPWANEKLFF
V: TRBV20-1; CDR3: CSARKDRENTGELFF
V: TRBV24-1; CDR3: CATSSPGRQETQYF
V: TRBV20-1; CDR3: CSAGKDGEPWNTEAFF
V: TRBV5-8; CDR3: CASSLKQGRLQGQYF
V: TRBV5-1; CDR3: CASSLTSGGYEQFF
V: TRBV7-8; CDR3: CASTPDSEKLFF
V: TRBV11-2; CDR3: CASSLAGEKETQYF
V: TRBV30; CDR3: CAWARGMNTEAFF
V: TRBV3-1; CDR3: CASSQRGGGNERFF